The clone carrying this T cell receptor beta chain was counted at least ten times. What it recognizes is unknown. RNA transcripts yielded amplified TCR beta CDR3 regions. The HTBI set primed first-round TCR CDR3 RT-PCR. TCRdb processed the multiplex PCR reads anew with MiXCR; each CDR3 protein has one entry. The sample lists 650,000 to 800,000 distinct CDR3 sequences, 45% occurring once. The sample comes from a study of T cells in Graves' hyperthyroidism and ophthalmopathy. Trimming shortened V by 7 bases and J by 5 bases, and 18 bases separated the two germline ends. Germline assignment: CDR1 SGDLS and CDR2 YYNGEE. This CDR3 is 14 amino acids long. Study-wide results and caveats: Researchers found most expanded thyroid clonotypes above 0.001 in blood as well.

Exclusion of a patient resulted from uncontrolled infection, other autoimmune disease, pregnancy or lactation. The material sequenced was peripheral blood or thyroid tissue (not recorded which). V gene TRBV9 combines with J gene TRBJ1-2, with D possibly being TRBD1 (5 bases). This receptor was identified in an adult man with Graves' disease, either hyperthyroidism or ophthalmopathy (not recorded which). CDR3 residues: CASGGAGFGYGYTF. The CDR3 DNA sequence: TGTGCCAGCGGGGGTGCAGGCTTCGGTTATGGCTACACCTTC.